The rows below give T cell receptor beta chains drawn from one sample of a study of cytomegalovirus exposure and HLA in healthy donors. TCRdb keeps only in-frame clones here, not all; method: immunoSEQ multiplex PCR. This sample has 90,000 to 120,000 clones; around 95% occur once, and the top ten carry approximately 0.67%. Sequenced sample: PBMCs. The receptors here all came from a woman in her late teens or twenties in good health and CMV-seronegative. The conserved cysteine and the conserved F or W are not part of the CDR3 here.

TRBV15,ATSRDISGNEQF
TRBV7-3,ASSPTGGGGSGYT
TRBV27,ASSLRDRGHEQY
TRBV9,ASSPYSVGGPSDTQY
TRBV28,ASRLGTGELF
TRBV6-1,ASSEPGQGVGSGNTIY
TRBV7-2,ASSLHGGYEQY
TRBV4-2,ASSQDGTSGGQETQY
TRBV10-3,AISGVSGGITDTQY
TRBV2,ASSLGTTTNEKLF
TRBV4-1,ASSQNPSEYEKLF
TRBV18,ASSVVPGTLAYNEQF